This T cell receptor beta chain stems from a study of T cells in Graves' hyperthyroidism and ophthalmopathy. General study results and limits: Blood samples included most of the expanded thyroid clonotypes exceeding 0.001.

The CDR3 regions of TCR beta were amplified from RNA transcripts. Carried out on the TCR CDR3, a first-round RT-PCR used the HTBI primer set. TCRdb recomputed calls from the multiplex PCR reads with MiXCR, one row per CDR3 protein. The sample gives roughly 840,000 distinct CDR3 sequences, 38% of which show up once; around 10% is in the top ten. Germline V gene lookup returns CDR1 SEHNR and CDR2 FQNEAQ (reference sequence). CDR3 length equals 15 residues. Comments on this clonotype: Its target is not known. One junction end disagrees with the germline gene, perhaps due to a read error.

This sequence originates from a man younger than 35 with Graves' hyperthyroidism. The specimen was blood. This chain uses TRBV7-9 with TRBJ1-6; D possibly corresponds to TRBD1 (5 bases). CDR3 loop: CASSFGHSYNSPPHF. The DNA for the CDR3 is TGTGCCAGCAGCTTCGGACACTCCTATAATTCACCCCCCCACTTT.